This T cell receptor (beta chain) was found in a study of response to subunit inactivated influenza vaccine. The sample holds a few counts of this clonotype. V was cut by 6 bases and J by 0 bases, with 9 bases left in between. Germline V gives CDR1 SGHRS, CDR2 YFSETQ. The CDR3 totals 14 residues. TCRdb reprocessed the RT-PCR reads with MiXCR, giving one entry per CDR3 protein. The sample has roughly 500,000 distinct CDR3 sequences; about 15% are singletons. The chain is built from TRBV5-1 and TRBJ1-4; D gene uncertain. The sequenced sample was CD4+ T cells sorted from PBMCs, obtained about 23 months after vaccination. This clonotype was obtained from a man aged 50 to 69 who received an inactivated influenza vaccine. The CDR3 DNA follows: TGCGCCAGCAAGGCGGGTGCAACTAATGAAAAACTGTTTTTT. This sequence encodes CASKAGATNEKLFF.